This entry is about one T cell receptor (beta chain). The study recruited people aged roughly 18 to 95 years across around 23 US areas. Cohort assignment relied on participant-reported clinical history. The source of the sample is a study of blood T cell repertoires in COVID-19. Study-wide background: The cDNA or gDNA used as material had been derived from T cells, B-cell-depleted T cells, or PBMCs.

In the original processing: From reference gene primer amplification, estimates of nucleated cell counts were derived. The data were produced by immunoSEQ multiplex PCR, yet TCRdb's version contains in-frame clones alone and is incomplete. V and J calls and clone size are given by that table; D and trimming were obtained from the DNA. Of fewer than 600,000 clones in the sample, roughly 90% were seen once. Sequencing was carried out using PBMCs or T cells enriched from blood (not recorded which). This receptor was identified in a woman in her thirties or forties who had recovered from COVID-19.

CDR3 DNA sequence: TGTGCCAGCAGCCCGGGAAGGGGGCAAGGAAACACCATATATTTT. Protein: CASSPGRGQGNTIYF. The chain combines TRBV14 with TRBJ1-3; TRBD1 aligns across 7 bases. The V gene's germline CDR1 is SGHDN and CDR2 FVKESK. The CDR3 has 15 residues. Trimming cost V 4 bases and J 4 bases; bases outside gene matches: 7.